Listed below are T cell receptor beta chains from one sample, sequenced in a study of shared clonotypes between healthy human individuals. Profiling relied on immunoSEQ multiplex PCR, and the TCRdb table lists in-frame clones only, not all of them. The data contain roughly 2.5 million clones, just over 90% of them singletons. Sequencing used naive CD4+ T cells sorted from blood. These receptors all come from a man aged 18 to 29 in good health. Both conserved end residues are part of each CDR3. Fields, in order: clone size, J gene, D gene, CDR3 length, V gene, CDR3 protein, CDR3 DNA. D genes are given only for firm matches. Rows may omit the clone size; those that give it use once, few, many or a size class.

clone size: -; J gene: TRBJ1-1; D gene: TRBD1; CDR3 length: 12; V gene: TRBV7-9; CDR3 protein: CASSPTGFEAFF; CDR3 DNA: TGTGCCAGCAGCCCGACAGGGTTTGAAGCTTTCTTT
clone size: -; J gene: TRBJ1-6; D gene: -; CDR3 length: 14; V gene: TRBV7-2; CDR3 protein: CASSPRMGNSPLHF; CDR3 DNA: TGTGCCAGCAGCCCCCGGATGGGCAATTCACCCCTCCACTTT
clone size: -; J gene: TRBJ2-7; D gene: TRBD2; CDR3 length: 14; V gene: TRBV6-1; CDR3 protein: CASNPSGSSYEQYF; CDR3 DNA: TGTGCCAGCAACCCTAGCGGGAGTTCCTACGAGCAGTACTTC
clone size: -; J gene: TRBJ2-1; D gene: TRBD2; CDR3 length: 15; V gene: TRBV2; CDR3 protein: CASSEALGGKNEQFF; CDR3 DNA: TGTGCCAGCAGTGAAGCTCTGGGGGGGAAAAATGAGCAGTTCTTC
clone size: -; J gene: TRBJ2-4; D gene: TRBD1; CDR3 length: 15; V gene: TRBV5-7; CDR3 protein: CASSGARDSKNIQYF; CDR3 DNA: TGTGCCAGCAGCGGCGCCCGGGACAGCAAAAACATTCAGTACTTC
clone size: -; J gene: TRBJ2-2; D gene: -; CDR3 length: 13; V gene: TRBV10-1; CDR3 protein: CASQSSLTGELFF; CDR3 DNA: TGCGCCTCACAAAGTAGCCTAACCGGGGAGCTGTTTTTT
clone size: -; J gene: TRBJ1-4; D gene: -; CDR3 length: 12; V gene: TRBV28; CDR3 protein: CASSLAGTTLFF; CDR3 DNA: TGTGCCAGCAGTTTAGCCGGGACAACATTGTTTTTT
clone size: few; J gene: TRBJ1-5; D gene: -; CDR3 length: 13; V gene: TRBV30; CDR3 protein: CAWSRGGDQPQHF; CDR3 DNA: TGTGCCTGGAGCCGAGGGGGGGATCAGCCCCAGCATTTT
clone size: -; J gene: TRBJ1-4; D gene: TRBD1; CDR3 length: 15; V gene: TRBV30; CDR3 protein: CAWSSRGLGNEKLFF; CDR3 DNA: TGTGCCTGGAGTAGCAGGGGGCTCGGTAATGAAAAACTGTTTTTT
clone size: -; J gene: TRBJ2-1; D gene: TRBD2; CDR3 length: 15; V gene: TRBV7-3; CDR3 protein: CASSLMASGGDEQFF; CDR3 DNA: TGTGCCAGCAGCTTAATGGCTAGCGGGGGTGATGAGCAGTTCTTC
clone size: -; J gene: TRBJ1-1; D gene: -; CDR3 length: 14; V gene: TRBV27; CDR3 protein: CASPPRERYTEAFF; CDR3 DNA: TGTGCCAGTCCTCCTAGGGAGCGTTACACTGAAGCTTTCTTT
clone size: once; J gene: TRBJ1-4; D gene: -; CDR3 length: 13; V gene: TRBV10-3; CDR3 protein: CAIAAGSNEKLFF; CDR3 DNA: TGTGCCATTGCCGCGGGGTCTAATGAAAAACTGTTTTTT
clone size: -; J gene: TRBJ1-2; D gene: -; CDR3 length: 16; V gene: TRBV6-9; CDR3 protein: CASSYPLNSKSGGYTF; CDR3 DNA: TGTGCCAGCAGTTACCCCCTAAATTCAAAGTCGGGTGGCTACACCTTC
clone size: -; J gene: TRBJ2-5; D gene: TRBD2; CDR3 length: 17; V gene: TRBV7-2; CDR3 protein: CASSFTGLAGGLGAQYF; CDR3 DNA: TGTGCCAGCAGCTTTACCGGACTAGCGGGAGGTCTAGGGGCCCAGTACTTC
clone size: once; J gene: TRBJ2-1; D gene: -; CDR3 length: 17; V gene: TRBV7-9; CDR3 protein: CASSPGEGIVPYNEQFF; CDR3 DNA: TGTGCCAGCAGTCCGGGGGAAGGGATCGTCCCCTACAATGAGCAGTTCTTC
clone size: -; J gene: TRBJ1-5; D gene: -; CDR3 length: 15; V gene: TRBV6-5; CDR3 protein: CASNSRGASWRPQHF; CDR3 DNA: TGTGCCAGCAACAGCAGGGGCGCCTCTTGGCGGCCCCAGCATTTT
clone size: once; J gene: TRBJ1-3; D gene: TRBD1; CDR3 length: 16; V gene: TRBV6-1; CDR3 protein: CASSERDRLSGNTIYF; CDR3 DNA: TGTGCCAGCAGTGAAAGGGACAGGCTCTCTGGAAACACCATATATTTT
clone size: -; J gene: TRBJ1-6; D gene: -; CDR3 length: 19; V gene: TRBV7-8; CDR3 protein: CASSLNSGPLSSYNSPLHF; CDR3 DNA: TGTGCCAGCAGCTTAAATTCTGGACCGCTCAGCTCCTATAATTCACCCCTCCACTTT
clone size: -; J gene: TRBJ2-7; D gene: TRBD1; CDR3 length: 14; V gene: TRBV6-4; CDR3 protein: CASSYGTGFYEQYF; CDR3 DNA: TGTGCCAGCAGTTATGGGACAGGTTTCTACGAGCAGTACTTC